This T cell receptor beta chain was captured by sequencing in a study of T-cell memory formation after mild COVID-19. Study observations and caveats: CD4+ contracting clones were found mainly in CM and EM, and CD8+ ones in EMRA. Day 15 to 85 contractors were CD4/CD8 balanced; later expanders leaned CD4+.

The CDR3 loop spans 15 amino acids. Germline V gives CDR1 SNHLY, CDR2 FYNNEI. Germline trimming cut 6 bases from V and 2 bases from J; bases unmatched to any gene: 7. Turning to this clonotype: Its antigen remains unknown.

TCRdb called the 5' RACE reads again in MiXCR, with one record for every CDR3 protein. The sample includes roughly 410,000 distinct CDR3 sequences, 24% of them seen just once. The genes are TRBV2 and TRBJ2-3, with 8 bases lining up with TRBD2. This TCR was sampled from an adult woman who had mild COVID-19 (a few samples of this study predate the infection). Cell type and time point are not known. Sequencing was performed on PBMCs or a T cell subset sorted from them (not recorded which). CDR3 amino acids: CASRPRTSFTDTQYF. The DNA of the CDR3 is TGTGCCAGCAGACCTAGGACTAGCTTCACAGATACGCAGTATTTT.